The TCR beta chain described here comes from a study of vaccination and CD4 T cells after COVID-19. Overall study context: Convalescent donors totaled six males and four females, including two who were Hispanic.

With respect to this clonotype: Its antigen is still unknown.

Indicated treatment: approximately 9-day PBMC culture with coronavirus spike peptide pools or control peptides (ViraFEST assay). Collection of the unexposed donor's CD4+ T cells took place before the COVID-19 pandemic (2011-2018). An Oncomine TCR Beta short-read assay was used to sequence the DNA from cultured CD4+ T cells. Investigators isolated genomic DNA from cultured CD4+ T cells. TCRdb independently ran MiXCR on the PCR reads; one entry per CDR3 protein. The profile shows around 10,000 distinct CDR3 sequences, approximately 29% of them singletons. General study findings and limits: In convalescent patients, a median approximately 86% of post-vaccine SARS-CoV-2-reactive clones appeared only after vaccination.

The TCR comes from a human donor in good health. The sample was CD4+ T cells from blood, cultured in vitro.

The chain's CDR3 is CASSQGTVNTEAFF. Written as DNA, the CDR3 is TGTGCCAGCAGCCAAGGGACGGTGAACACTGAAGCTTTCTTT. The gene calls are TRBV5-4 and TRBJ1-1, with D possibly matching TRBD1 (5 bases). CDR1 SGHNT and CDR2 YYREEE come from the germline V gene (reference sequence). CDR3 length equals 14 residues. Trimming cost V 4 bases and J 0 bases, with 10 bases left between them.